These 4 T cell receptor beta chains originate from one sample sequenced in a study of cytomegalovirus exposure and HLA in healthy donors. The PCR was carried out with 60 Vbeta primers and 13 Jbeta primers. TCRdb keeps only in-frame clones here, not all; method: immunoSEQ multiplex PCR. Of 100,000 or so clones detected, about 81% appear once; the ten largest clones hold 2.1%. Sequenced sample: PBMCs. The receptors originated from a man between 18 and 35 years old in good health and CMV-seronegative.

This clone was detected once. The gene calls are TRBV30 and TRBJ1-1; the match to TRBD1 covers 11 bases. The CDR3 consists of 18 residues. V shed 4 bases and J 2 bases; nucleotides not matched to a gene: 15. Germline V CDR1 and CDR2: GTSNPN, SVGIG (reference sequence). The CDR3 spells CAWNIHNGQGAYNTEAFF. CDR3 nucleotides: TGTGCCTGGAACATTCATAATGGACAGGGGGCTTATAACACTGAAGCTTTCTTT.

The chain employs TRBV18 and TRBJ1-5; D is unresolved. Germline loops: CDR1 KGHSH, CDR2 LQKENI. This CDR3 contains 14 residues. V was pared by 3 bases and J by 5 bases, with 11 bases between. The CDR3 spells CASSPAGKDQPQHF. The CDR3 DNA reads as TGTGCCAGCTCACCCGCAGGCAAAGATCAGCCCCAGCATTTT.

The chain couples TRBV27 to TRBJ2-1; 13 bases agree with TRBD2. Germline V CDR1 and CDR2: MNHEY, SMNVEV (reference sequence). With V trimmed by 5 bases and J by 9 bases, 13 bases remained unmatched. This CDR3 has 17 amino acids. In DNA, the CDR3 is TGTGCCAGCAGTAACCCCGCCGGGACTAGCGGGATGGGTGAGCAGTTCTTC. Translated: CASSNPAGTSGMGEQFF.

The rearrangement uses TRBV29-1 and TRBJ1-1; unclear D gene. The germline V and J ends were trimmed by 6 bases and 5 bases, with 10 bases remaining between them. This CDR3 is built from 11 residues. The germline V gene encodes CDR1 SQVTM and CDR2 ANQGSEA. The CDR3 loop is CSVSGFTEAFF. The CDR3 coding sequence is TGCAGCGTCTCAGGATTTACTGAAGCTTTCTTT.